The rows below give T cell receptor beta chains drawn from one sample of a study of CD8 T cells in ankylosing spondylitis. TCRdb reanalysed the 5' RACE reads using MiXCR and keeps one entry per CDR3 protein. The sample consists of fewer than 400,000 distinct CDR3 sequences, roughly 14% of them appearing once. The sample comprised blood, either unsorted or a sorted T cell fraction (not recorded which). The receptor set was obtained from a male donor with ankylosing spondylitis or in good health (not recorded which). The CDR3 runs from the conserved cysteine through the conserved F or W. The D gene is left open where the match is weak. Clone size is not always given. Where it is, it says once, few, many or a class for expanded clones.

J gene,D gene,clone size,V gene,CDR3 DNA,CDR3 protein
TRBJ1-1,.,.,TRBV5-1,TGCGCCAGCAGCTCAATTCCTGGGGGTGAAACTTTCTTT,CASSSIPGGETFF
TRBJ1-5,.,.,TRBV7-2,TGTGCCAGCAGCTTAGTAGGGCTTGGGGACTCCTCTCAGCCCCAGCATTTT,CASSLVGLGDSSQPQHF
TRBJ2-1,TRBD2,few,TRBV5-1,TGCGCCAGCAGCTCTTTAGCGGGAGGGCTTCCCAATGAGCAGTTCTTC,CASSSLAGGLPNEQFF
TRBJ2-7,.,.,TRBV4-2,TGTGCCAGCAGCCAAGGGGGCGGTCAGGATTGGGAGCAGTACTTC,CASSQGGGQDWEQYF
TRBJ1-2,.,many,TRBV5-1,TGCGCCAGCAGCTCGGACGGATACTATGGCTACACCTTC,CASSSDGYYGYTF
TRBJ1-5,.,many,TRBV12-3/TRBV12-4,TGTGCCAGCAGTTTAGGGGGACCCAATAGCAATCAGCCCCAGCATTTT,CASSLGGPNSNQPQHF
TRBJ2-4,.,few,TRBV12-3/TRBV12-4,TGTGCCAGCAGTTTAGCGACAGGTCCAGCCAAAAACATTCAGTACTTC,CASSLATGPAKNIQYF
TRBJ2-7,.,.,TRBV5-1,TGCGCCAGCAGCTTGGTTGCGGAGGATTACGAGCAGTACTTC,CASSLVAEDYEQYF
TRBJ2-7,TRBD1,few,TRBV6-1,TGTGCCAGCAGGCCGACAGGGACCCCCTACGAGCAGTACTTC,CASRPTGTPYEQYF
TRBJ2-5,.,.,TRBV20-1,TGCAGTGCTGGCCAAGAGACCCAGTACTTC,CSAGQETQYF
TRBJ2-6,.,.,TRBV29-1,TGCAGCGTTTCAGATCACTCTGGGGCCAACGTCCTGACTTTC,CSVSDHSGANVLTF
TRBJ1-1,.,many,TRBV20-1,TGCAGTGCTCCCCGTGACGCTTCGGGCGGTGAAGCTTTCTTT,CSAPRDASGGEAFF
TRBJ2-7,TRBD1,many,TRBV5-1,TGCGCCAGCAGCTCCAGCCCGGACAGGGTCAACGAGCAGTACTTC,CASSSSPDRVNEQYF
TRBJ1-1,.,few,TRBV12-3/TRBV12-4,TGTGCCAGCAGTTCGGGACATCGGACTGAAGCTTTCTTT,CASSSGHRTEAFF
TRBJ2-5,.,few,TRBV2,TGTGCCAGCGCCCCTGAGACCCAGTACTTC,CASAPETQYF
TRBJ2-5,.,few,TRBV29-1,TGCAGCGTTGGAGCGTCCACGAATATGGCCCAGTACTTC,CSVGASTNMAQYF
TRBJ2-2,TRBD1,.,TRBV4-2,TGTGCCAGCAGCCAAACCGGGACAGCGAACACCGGGGAGCTGTTTTTT,CASSQTGTANTGELFF
TRBJ2-7,.,few,TRBV7-8,TGTGCCAGCAGCTTACCAAGTTTCATCAAAGGCCGACCGAGCTCCTACGAGCAGTACTTC,CASSLPSFIKGRPSSYEQYF
TRBJ1-2,.,.,TRBV10-3,TGTGCCATCAGTCGACAGGAGGGAGGGCATGGCTACACCTTC,CAISRQEGGHGYTF
TRBJ1-2,.,few,TRBV12-3/TRBV12-4,TGTGCCAGCAGTTTAGCGGGGGAGGGGACCAACTATGGCTACACCTTC,CASSLAGEGTNYGYTF
TRBJ1-3,.,.,TRBV2,TGTGCCAACGATCAGTACGCTGGAAACACCATATATTTT,CANDQYAGNTIYF
TRBJ2-5,.,.,TRBV20-1,TGCAGTGCTGATGGACTAAACCAAGAGACCCAGTACTTC,CSADGLNQETQYF
TRBJ2-1,TRBD2,few,TRBV5-1,TGCGCCAGCAGCTTGGGTGGGTCTAGCGGGGGGGCCCGATCCTACAATGAGCAGTTCTTC,CASSLGGSSGGARSYNEQFF
TRBJ2-1,.,many,TRBV5-1,TGCGCCAGCAGCCGTCCGACGACAGGGAGGACAGACAATGAGCAGTTCTTC,CASSRPTTGRTDNEQFF
TRBJ1-1,.,.,TRBV7-9,TGTGCCAGCAGCTGGGTTAGGGGGGGTGGTGACACTGAAGCTTTCTTT,CASSWVRGGGDTEAFF
TRBJ2-7,.,.,TRBV4-1,TGCGCCAGCGGAATGAAAGGCTACGAGCAGTACTTC,CASGMKGYEQYF
TRBJ2-1,.,few,TRBV5-1,TGCGCCAGCAGCTTGGATTACAGGGTTGGGGCCAACAATGAGCAGTTCTTC,CASSLDYRVGANNEQFF
TRBJ2-1,.,.,TRBV12-3/TRBV12-4,TGTGCCAGCAGTTTTACGGCCTCCTACAATGAGCAGTTCTTC,CASSFTASYNEQFF
TRBJ2-7,.,.,TRBV27,TGTGCCAGCAGTTTAAGAGCGGGTCTTGCCTACGAGCAGTACTTC,CASSLRAGLAYEQYF
TRBJ2-7,.,few,TRBV6-1,TGTGCCAGCAGCAAAGCCGACAACTCCTACGAGCAGTACTTC,CASSKADNSYEQYF
TRBJ2-2,TRBD2,.,TRBV2,TGTGCCAGCAGTGAAACTAGCGGGATGATCGGGGAGCTGTTTTTT,CASSETSGMIGELFF
TRBJ2-7,TRBD1,many,TRBV12-3/TRBV12-4,TGTGCCAGCAGCTCAGACAGGGCTCGCTACGAGCAGTACTTC,CASSSDRARYEQYF
TRBJ1-2,TRBD1,few,TRBV5-1,TGCGCCAGCAGCTTGGGTGACAGGGATAACTATGGCTACACCTTC,CASSLGDRDNYGYTF
TRBJ2-7,.,few,TRBV6-5,TGTGCCAGCAGTTACTCGGGGAGCGGCGACGAGCAGTACTTC,CASSYSGSGDEQYF
TRBJ2-3,.,.,TRBV5-1,TGCGCCAGCAGCTTTCTCGCGGGACCCACAGATACGCAGTATTTT,CASSFLAGPTDTQYF
TRBJ1-1,.,.,TRBV6-5,TGTGCCAGCAGTCACAGGGAGGTGAACACTGAAGCTTTCTTT,CASSHREVNTEAFF
TRBJ2-6,.,few,TRBV14,TGTGCCAGCAGCCTTCCCCTCTCTGGGCCCAACGTCCTGACTTTC,CASSLPLSGPNVLTF
TRBJ2-4,.,.,TRBV6-5,TGTGCCAGCAGTTACTCCCGACTAGGGGGGAACATTCAGTACTTC,CASSYSRLGGNIQYF
TRBJ1-5,.,few,TRBV20-1,TGCAGTGCTAGAGCCAGCCAGCGGGGCAATCAGCCCCAGCATTTT,CSARASQRGNQPQHF
TRBJ1-2,.,many,TRBV7-2,TGTGCCAGCAGCTTTTATCCGGACGGGGGTTATGGCTACACCTTC,CASSFYPDGGYGYTF
TRBJ2-1,TRBD1,.,TRBV15,TGTGCCACCAGCAGAGTCCCTCTGGGACAGGGGGCTTACAATGAGCAGTTCTTC,CATSRVPLGQGAYNEQFF
TRBJ2-5,.,.,TRBV12-3/TRBV12-4,TGTGCCAGCAGCCCCAGGGGACTATTCCAAGAGACCCAGTACTTC,CASSPRGLFQETQYF